The TCR beta chain described here comes from a study of T cells in localized non-small cell lung cancer. The study's findings and limits: Adjacent uninvolved lung had the highest clonality, suggesting focused antigen responses.

A word on this clone: Antigen: not known.

Libraries were prepared by immunoSEQ multiplex PCR; TCRdb keeps only in-frame clonotypes and omits some of them. This sample yields some 1,500 clones, of which roughly 25% are seen a single time; under 25% belongs to the top ten. Germline V lookup: CDR1 SQVTM, CDR2 ANQGSEA. Trimming removed 8 bases at V and 0 bases at J, with 13 bases between. The CDR3 covers 13 residues. The chain employs TRBV29-1 and TRBJ1-1, with D tentatively TRBD1 (5 bases). Sequencing was performed on lung tumor tissue, taken before any cancer treatment. The origin of this receptor is a female donor of 60 years or more with stage II lung adenocarcinoma. This CDR3 is CSLREGVNTEAFF. The CDR3 bases are TGCAGCCTTCGAGAAGGGGTGAACACTGAAGCTTTCTTT.